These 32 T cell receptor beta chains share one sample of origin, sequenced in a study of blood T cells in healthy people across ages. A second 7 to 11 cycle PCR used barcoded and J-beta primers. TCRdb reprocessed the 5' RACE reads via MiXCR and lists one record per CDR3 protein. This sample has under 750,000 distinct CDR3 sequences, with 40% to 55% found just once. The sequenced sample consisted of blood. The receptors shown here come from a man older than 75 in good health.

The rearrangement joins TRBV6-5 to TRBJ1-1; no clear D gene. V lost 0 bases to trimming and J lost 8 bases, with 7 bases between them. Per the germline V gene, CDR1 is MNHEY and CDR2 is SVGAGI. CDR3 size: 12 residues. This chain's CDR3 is CASSYSGQEAFF. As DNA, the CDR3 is TGTGCCAGCAGTTACTCCGGGCAGGAAGCTTTCTTT.

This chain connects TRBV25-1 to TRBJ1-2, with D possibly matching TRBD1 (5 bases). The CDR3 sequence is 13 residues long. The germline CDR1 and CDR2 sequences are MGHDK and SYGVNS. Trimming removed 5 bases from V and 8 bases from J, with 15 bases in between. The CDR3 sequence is CASSPVVWGGYTF. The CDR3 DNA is TGTGCCAGCAGTCCGGTGGTGTGGGGGGGCTACACCTTC.

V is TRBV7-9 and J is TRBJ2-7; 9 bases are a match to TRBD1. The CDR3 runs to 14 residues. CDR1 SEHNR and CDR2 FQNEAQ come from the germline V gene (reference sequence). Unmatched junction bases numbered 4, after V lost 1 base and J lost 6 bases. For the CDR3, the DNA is TGTGCCAGCAGCTTAGTGGGACAGGGTTCCGAGCAGTACTTC. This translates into CASSLVGQGSEQYF.

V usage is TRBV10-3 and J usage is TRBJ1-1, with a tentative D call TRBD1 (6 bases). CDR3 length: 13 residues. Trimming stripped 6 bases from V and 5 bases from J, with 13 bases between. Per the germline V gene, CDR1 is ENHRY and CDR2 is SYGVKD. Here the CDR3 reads CAISGGLGTEAFF. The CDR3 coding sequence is TGTGCCATCAGCGGGGGGCTGGGTACTGAAGCTTTCTTT.

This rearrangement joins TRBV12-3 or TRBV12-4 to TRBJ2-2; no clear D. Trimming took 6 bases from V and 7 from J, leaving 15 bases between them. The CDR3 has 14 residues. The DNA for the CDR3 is TGTGCCAGCAGAGAGGTCGTGACCATCGGGGAGCTGTTTTTT. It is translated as CASREVVTIGELFF.

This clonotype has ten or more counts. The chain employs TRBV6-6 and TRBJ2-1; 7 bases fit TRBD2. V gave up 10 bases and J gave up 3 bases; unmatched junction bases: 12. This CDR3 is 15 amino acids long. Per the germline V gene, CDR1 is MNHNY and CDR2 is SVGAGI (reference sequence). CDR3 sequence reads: CAIAAERGDYNEQFF. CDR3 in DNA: TGTGCCATTGCAGCTGAGCGGGGAGACTACAATGAGCAGTTCTTC.

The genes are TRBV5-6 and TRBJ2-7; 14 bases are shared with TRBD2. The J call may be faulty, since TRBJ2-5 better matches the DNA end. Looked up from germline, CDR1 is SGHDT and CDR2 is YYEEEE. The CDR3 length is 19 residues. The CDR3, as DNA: TGTGCCAGCACCTTACTCGGACTAGCGGGGGGCGAGGGGAAAGAGACCCAGTACTTC. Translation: CASTLLGLAGGEGKETQYF.

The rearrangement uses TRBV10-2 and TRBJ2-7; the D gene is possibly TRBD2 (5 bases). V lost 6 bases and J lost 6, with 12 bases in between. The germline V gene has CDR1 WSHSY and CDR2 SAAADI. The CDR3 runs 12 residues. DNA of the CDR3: TGCGCCAGCAGCTTTTCAGGAGGCGAGCAGTACTTC. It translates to CASSFSGGEQYF.

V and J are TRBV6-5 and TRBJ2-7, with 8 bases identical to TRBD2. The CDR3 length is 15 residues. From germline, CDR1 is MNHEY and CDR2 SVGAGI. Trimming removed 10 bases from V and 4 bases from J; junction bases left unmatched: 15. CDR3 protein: CANGYSPSGGYEQYF. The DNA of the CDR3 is TGTGCCAACGGTTACTCCCCCAGCGGGGGTTACGAGCAGTACTTC.

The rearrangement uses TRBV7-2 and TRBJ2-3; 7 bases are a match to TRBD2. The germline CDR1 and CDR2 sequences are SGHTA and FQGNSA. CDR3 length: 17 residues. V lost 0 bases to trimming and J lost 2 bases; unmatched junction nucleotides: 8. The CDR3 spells CASSLAVGGGYTDTQYF. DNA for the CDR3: TGTGCCAGCAGCTTAGCGGTCGGCGGGGGTTACACAGATACGCAGTATTTT.

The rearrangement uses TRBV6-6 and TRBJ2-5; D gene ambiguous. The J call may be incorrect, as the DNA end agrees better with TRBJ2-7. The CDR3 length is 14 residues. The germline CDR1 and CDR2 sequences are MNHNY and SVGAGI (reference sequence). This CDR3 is CASTEALEPCEQYF. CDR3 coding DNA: TGTGCCAGCACCGAGGCCCTCGAGCCCTGCGAGCAGTACTTC.

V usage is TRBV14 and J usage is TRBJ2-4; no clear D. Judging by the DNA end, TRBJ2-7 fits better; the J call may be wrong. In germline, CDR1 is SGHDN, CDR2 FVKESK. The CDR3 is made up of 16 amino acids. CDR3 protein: CASSQDRRSGNDEQYF. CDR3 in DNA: TGTGCCAGCAGCCAAGATAGGCGGAGTGGAAACGACGAGCAGTACTTC.

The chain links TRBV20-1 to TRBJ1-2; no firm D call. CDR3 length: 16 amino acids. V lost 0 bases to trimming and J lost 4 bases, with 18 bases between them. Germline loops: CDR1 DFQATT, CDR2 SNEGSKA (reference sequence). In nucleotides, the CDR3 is TGCAGTGCTAGAGATATTATTAGGGATCGGCTCTATGGCTACACCTTC. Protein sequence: CSARDIIRDRLYGYTF.

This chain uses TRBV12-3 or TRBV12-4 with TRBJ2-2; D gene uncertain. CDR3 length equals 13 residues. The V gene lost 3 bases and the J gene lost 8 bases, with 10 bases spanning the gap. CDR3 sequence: CASSFFVSGELFF. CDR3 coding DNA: TGTGCCAGCAGTTTTTTTGTTTCTGGGGAGCTGTTTTTT.

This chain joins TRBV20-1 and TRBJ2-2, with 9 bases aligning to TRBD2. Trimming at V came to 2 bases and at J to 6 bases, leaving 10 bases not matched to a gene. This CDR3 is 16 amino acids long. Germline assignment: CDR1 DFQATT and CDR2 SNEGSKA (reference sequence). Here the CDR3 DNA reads TGCAGTGCTAGATCCCCGAGCGGGAGGAGATCCGGGGAGCTGTTTTTT. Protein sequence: CSARSPSGRRSGELFF.

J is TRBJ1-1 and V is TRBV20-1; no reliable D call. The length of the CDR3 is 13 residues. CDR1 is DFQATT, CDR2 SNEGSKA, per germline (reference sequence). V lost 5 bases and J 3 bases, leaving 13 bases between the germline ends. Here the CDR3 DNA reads TGCAGTGCTGCACACCGGGCGGACACTGAAGCTTTCTTT. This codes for CSAAHRADTEAFF.

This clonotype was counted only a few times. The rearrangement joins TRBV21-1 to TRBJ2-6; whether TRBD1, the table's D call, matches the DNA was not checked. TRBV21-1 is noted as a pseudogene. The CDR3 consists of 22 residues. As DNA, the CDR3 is TGTGCCAGCAGCAAATGTTGTCCCCGGGACAGATATCTTCCCTCTGGGGCCAACGTCCTGACTTTC. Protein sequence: CASSKCCPRDRYLPSGANVLTF.

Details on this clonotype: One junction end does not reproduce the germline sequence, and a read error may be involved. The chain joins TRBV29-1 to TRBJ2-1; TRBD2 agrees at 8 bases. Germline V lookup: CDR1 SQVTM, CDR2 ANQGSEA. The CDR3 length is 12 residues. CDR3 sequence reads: CSVSGGFNDQFF. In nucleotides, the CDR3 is TGCAGCGTTTCGGGGGGGTTCAATGACCAGTTCTTC.

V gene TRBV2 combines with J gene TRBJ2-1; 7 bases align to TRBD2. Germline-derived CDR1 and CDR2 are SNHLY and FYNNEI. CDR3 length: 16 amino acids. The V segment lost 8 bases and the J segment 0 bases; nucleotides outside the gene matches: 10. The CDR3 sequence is CASLPQRDYSYNEQFF. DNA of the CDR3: TGTGCCAGCTTACCTCAGCGGGACTACTCCTACAATGAGCAGTTCTTC.

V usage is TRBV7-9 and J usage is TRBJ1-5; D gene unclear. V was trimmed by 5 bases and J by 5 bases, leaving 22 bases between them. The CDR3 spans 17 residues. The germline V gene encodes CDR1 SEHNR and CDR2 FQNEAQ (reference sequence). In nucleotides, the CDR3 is TGTGCCAGCAGCCCAACGGGGAGTCCGGGAGGCTATCAGCCCCAGCATTTT. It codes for CASSPTGSPGGYQPQHF.

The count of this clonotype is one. The DNA of the CDR3 is TGTGCCATCAGCGGACAGGGCCAAGAGACCCAGTACTTC. Translation: CAISGQGQETQYF. The V call is TRBV10-3, the J call TRBJ2-5; 8 nucleotides line up with TRBD1. The CDR3 is 13 residues long. V trimming: 6 bases; J trimming: 1 base; junction bases outside the gene matches: 1. CDR1 and CDR2 (germline): ENHRY, SYGVKD.

CDR3 in amino acids: CSARVNPGQGAEAFF. The CDR3 DNA follows: TGCAGTGCTAGGGTTAACCCGGGACAGGGGGCTGAAGCTTTCTTT. This chain connects TRBV20-1 to TRBJ1-1; 11 bases are a match to TRBD1. V lost 3 bases and J lost 6; bases outside the gene matches: 9. This CDR3 is built from 15 residues. The germline gives CDR1 DFQATT, CDR2 SNEGSKA (reference sequence).

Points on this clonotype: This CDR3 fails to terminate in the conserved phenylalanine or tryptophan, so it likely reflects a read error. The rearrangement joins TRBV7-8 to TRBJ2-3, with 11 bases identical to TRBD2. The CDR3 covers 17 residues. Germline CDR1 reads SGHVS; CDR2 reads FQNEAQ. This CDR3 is CASSLTRLAGFTDTQYL. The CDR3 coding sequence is TGTGCCAGCAGCTTAACTCGACTAGCGGGGTTCACAGATACACAGTATCTT.

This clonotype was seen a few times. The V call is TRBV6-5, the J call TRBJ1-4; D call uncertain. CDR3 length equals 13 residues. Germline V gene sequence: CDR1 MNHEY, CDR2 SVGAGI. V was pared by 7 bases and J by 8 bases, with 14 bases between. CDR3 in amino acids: CASTETGGEKLFF. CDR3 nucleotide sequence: TGTGCCAGCACCGAGACCGGCGGGGAAAAACTGTTTTTT.

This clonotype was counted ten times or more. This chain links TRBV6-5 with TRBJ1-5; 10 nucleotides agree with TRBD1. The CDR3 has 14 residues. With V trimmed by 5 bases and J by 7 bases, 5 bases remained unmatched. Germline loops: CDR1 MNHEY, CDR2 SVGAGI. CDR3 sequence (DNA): TGTGCCAGCAGTCCCGGACAGGGGGGACAGCCCCAGCATTTT. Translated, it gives CASSPGQGGQPQHF.

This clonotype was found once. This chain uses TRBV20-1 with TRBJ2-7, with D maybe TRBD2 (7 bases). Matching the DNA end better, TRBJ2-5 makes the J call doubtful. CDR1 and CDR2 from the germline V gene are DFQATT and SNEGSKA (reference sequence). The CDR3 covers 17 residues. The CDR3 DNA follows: TGCAGTGCTAAAGGACAGCCGAAAGCGGGGCCGACCCGGACCCAGTACTTC. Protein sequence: CSAKGQPKAGPTRTQYF.

CDR3 loop: CAISEGLRDYGYTF. Here the CDR3 DNA reads TGTGCCATCAGTGAGGGGCTCCGGGACTATGGCTACACCTTC. The V call is TRBV10-3, the J call TRBJ1-2; D remains ambiguous. Looked up from germline, CDR1 is ENHRY and CDR2 is SYGVKD. The germline V and J ends were trimmed by 2 bases and 3 bases, with 10 bases remaining between them. The CDR3 extends over 14 amino acids.

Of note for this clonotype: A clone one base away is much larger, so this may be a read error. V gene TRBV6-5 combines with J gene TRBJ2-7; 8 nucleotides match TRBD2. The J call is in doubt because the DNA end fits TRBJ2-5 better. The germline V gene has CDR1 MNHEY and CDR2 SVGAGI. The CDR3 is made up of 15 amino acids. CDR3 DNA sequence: TGTGCCAGCAGCACCGGGACTAGAATACAAGGGACCCAGTACTTC. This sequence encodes CASSTGTRIQGTQYF.

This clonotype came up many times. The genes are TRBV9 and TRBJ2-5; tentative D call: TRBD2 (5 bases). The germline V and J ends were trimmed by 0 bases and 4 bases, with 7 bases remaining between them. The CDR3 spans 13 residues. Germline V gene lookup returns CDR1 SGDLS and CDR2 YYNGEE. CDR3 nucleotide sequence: TGTGCCAGCAGCGTAGCGGCGGGAGAGACCCAGTACTTC. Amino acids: CASSVAAGETQYF.

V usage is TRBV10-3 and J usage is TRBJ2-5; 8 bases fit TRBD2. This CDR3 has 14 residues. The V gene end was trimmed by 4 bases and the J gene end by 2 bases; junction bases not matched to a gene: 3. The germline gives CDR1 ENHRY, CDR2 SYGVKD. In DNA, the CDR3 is TGTGCCATCAGTGCGGGGGGGAAGCAAGAGACCCAGTACTTC. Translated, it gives CAISAGGKQETQYF.

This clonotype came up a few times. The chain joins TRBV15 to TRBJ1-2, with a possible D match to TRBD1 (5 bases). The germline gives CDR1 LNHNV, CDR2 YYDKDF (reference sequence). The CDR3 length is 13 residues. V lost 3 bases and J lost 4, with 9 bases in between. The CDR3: CATSRTDAYGYTF. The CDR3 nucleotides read TGTGCCACCAGCAGGACAGACGCCTATGGCTACACCTTC. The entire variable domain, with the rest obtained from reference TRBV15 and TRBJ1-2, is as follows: DAMVIQNPRYQVTQFGKPVTLSCSQTLNHNVMYWYQQKSSQAPKLLFHYYDKDFNNEADTPDNFQSRRPNTSFCFLDIRSPGLGDTAMYLCATSRTDAYGYTFGSGTRLTVV.

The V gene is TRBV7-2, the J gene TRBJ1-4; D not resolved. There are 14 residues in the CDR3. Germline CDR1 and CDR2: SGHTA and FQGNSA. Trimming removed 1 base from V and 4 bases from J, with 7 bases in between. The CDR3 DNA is TGTGCCAGCAGCTTAGGCCGGATTAATGAAAAACTGTTTTTT. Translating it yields CASSLGRINEKLFF.